The entry below gives a single T cell receptor (beta chain) sequence along with its context. The source of the sample is a study of blood T cell repertoires in COVID-19. The repertoire was sequenced with immunoSEQ multiplex PCR; TCRdb's copy has only in-frame clones and lacks some. Of 200,000 to 300,000 clones detected, around 90% appear once; the ten largest clones hold roughly 7%. The CDR3 runs 14 residues. Germline CDR1 SGHVS, CDR2 FNYEAQ. V was trimmed by 1 base and J by 1 base, leaving 7 bases between them. The specimen was peripheral blood. This chain uses TRBV7-6 with TRBJ1-1; no firm D call. This receptor was identified in a man in his 60s who had recovered from COVID-19. This CDR3 reads CASSLVPGNTEAFF. CDR3 in DNA: TGTGCCAGCAGCTTAGTCCCAGGGAACACTGAAGCTTTCTTT.